This T cell receptor beta chain was identified during a study of Tregs in tolerant kidney transplant recipients. General observations from the study: Validation in larger populations is needed because few patients were studied.

A note on this clone: The antigen is undetermined. The CDR3 is cut off 3 residues early in the read; its end comes from the germline J gene.

Using immunoSEQ multiplex PCR, the repertoire was profiled, and TCRdb retains in-frame clones only, with some absent. This table lists tens of thousands of clones. The CDR3 totals 14 residues. CDR1 is SGHDN, CDR2 FVKESK, per germline. This sequence originates from a human donor who received a combined kidney and bone marrow transplant. V is TRBV14 and J is TRBJ1-2; 9 bases align to TRBD1. Sequenced material: CD4+ T cells from blood, taken before the transplant. CDR3 DNA (partial): TGTGCCAGCAGCCAAGGAACAGGGGGCGCAGGC. Its translation is CASSQGTGGAG. The whole CDR3 protein is CASSQGTGGAGYTF.